The entry below gives a single TCR beta chain sequence along with its context. The antigen it binds to is not known. Relative to the germline gene, one junction end is altered; a read error may explain this. This sample stems from a study of shared clonotypes between healthy human individuals (TCRdb year 2020). With regard to the full study: A couple of women and three men aged 18 to 49 years were included in the cohort. For each donor, three plates each were used for CD4 naive and CD4 memory, two plates were used for CD8 naive, and one plate was used for CD8 memory. The study deeply sequenced blood TCR repertoires of five healthy adults to estimate repertoire size and the extent of clonotype sharing between individuals. To increase sequencing depth and limit assay-specific biases, TCR repertoire library preparation and sequencing were carried out by different laboratories using diverse techniques. Per donor, leukapheresis produced somewhere between about 0.9 and 9 billion PBMCs.

What the research found in general, with its limitations: Estimated clonotype richness was generally larger for naive than for memory subsets. Only blood was sampled, and tissue TCR repertoires likely differ from those in blood. The small number of donors limited the genetic and exposure-history diversity represented. Based on pairwise subsampling, the degree of clonotype sharing among donors was expected to be affected by sequencing depth. Incomplete sequencing was indicated by rarefaction of sorted-subset datasets, despite the large sequencing depth. Compared with non-shared clonotypes, clonotypes shared by all four sorted-subset donors had higher generation probabilities. Across several donors, about 5.2% of naive CD4, roughly 3.5% of naive CD8, 2% to 2.5% of memory CD4, and approximately 0.4% of memory CD8 clonotypes were shared.

The CDR3 starts with the cysteine, ends with the phenylalanine, and has 14 residues. Left in the record is the CDR3 DNA by itself, 42 bases read in frame from the first base. The germline V gene gives CDR1 as SGHTA and CDR2 as FQGNSA. The donors were healthy, HIV-negative adults with no recently reported acute infections or vaccinations. Every donor was a Caucasian adult residing in Nashville, Tennessee, USA. CD4+ T cells were enriched by magnetic negative selection, after which naive cells were positively selected on CD45RA and the negative fraction was taken as the memory subset. Blood was collected by leukapheresis, and PBMCs were isolated by Ficoll-Histopaque density gradient centrifugation and then cryopreserved in liquid nitrogen vapor phase. Analytical flow cytometry was used to check the purity and quantity of every magnetically sorted T cell population. Each sorted fraction had its genomic DNA isolated and then quantified by UV absorbance on a Nanodrop 2000c.

Using the deep immunoSEQ assay, TCR CDR3 regions were amplified from genomic DNA by multiplex PCR. Genomic DNA extracted from each cell subset was distributed evenly over all wells of several immunoSEQ 96-well plates, and each plate served as one replicate. For sorted subsets, about 210 ng of genomic DNA, equivalent to 25,000 to 30,000 T cell genomes, went into each replicate PCR. The purified libraries were quantified using a Qubit 3.0 fluorometer, sized with a Bioanalyzer 2100, and then quantified again using the KAPA Library Quantification kit. Every immunoSEQ 96-well plate was sequenced on a separate single-read 150-cycle Illumina NextSeq 550 flow cell. In the original analysis: Because only junctional sequences without quality scores were contained in the immunoSEQ output, filtering matching that applied to full-length reads could not be performed. Sequences were annotated with PyIR, a Python wrapper for IgBLAST v1.9, using IMGT germline references to assign V/J genes and CDR3. Any read was removed if the V/J assignment was weak (E-value above 1e-6), the CDR3 was missing, or the read contained stop codons, out-of-frame junctions, or ambiguous translated residues. A V3J clonotype was defined by an identical inferred V gene, J gene, and CDR3 amino acid sequence. The percentage overlap between two repertoires was calculated by dividing the number of shared unique clonotypes by the size of the smaller repertoire. RTK rarefaction, the Chao1 estimator, and Recon v2.1 estimates of unobserved clonotypes were used to assess repertoire richness. Generation probabilities were computed with OLGA for all TCRbeta clonotypes obtained by the gDNA method from a handful of donors. TCRdb mirrors the immuneACCESS table, restricted to in-frame sequences. Some clones are absent from its copies; in checked studies, under half trace to an unresolved V gene, and the reason for the others is unknown. V, J and clone size are taken as reported in that table, and D and trimming were inferred from the DNA itself. The sample records roughly 1 million clones, approximately 80% of which are singletons. The ten largest clones capture 0.4% to 0.55% of the sample.

Sequenced material: memory CD4+ T cells from PBMCs. The cell subset or site label, read with the paper, signifies: CD45RA-negative fraction. In this chain, TRBV7-2 is recombined with TRBJ2-4, with a weak D call of TRBD2 (5 bases match). The sequence was collected from a man aged 18 to 29 in good health. Some clones in this sample may be carry-over from other donors' samples. The CDR3 region: CASSLEGLPIDSSF. The DNA sequence reads TGTGCCAGCAGCTTAGAAGGACTCCCAATCGACTCCTCGTTC.